The rows below give T cell receptor beta chains drawn from one sample of a study of T cells in localized non-small cell lung cancer. Data came from immunoSEQ multiplex PCR; TCRdb stores just in-frame clones and leaves some out. Of about 40,000 clones in the sample, roughly 90% were seen once. Sequencing was performed on PBMCs, taken before any cancer treatment. These receptors originate from a woman between 35 and 75 years old with stage II lung adenocarcinoma. Each CDR3 is given with its conserved first and last residue. Fields, in order: V gene, clone size, CDR3 length, J gene, D gene, CDR3 DNA, CDR3 protein. A D gene is named only where the DNA matches it firmly. Size tells how often a clone was seen (once, few, many) or the class of an expanded clone, and some rows leave it out.

TRBV29-1	once	14	TRBJ2-1	TRBD2	TGCAGCGTTGTCGGACTAGCGGGACTCGGTGAGCAGTTCTTC	CSVVGLAGLGEQFF
TRBV5-4	.	16	TRBJ2-1	TRBD1	TGTGCCAGCAGCCCCGGACAGGGGGGATCCTACAATGAGCAGTTCTTC	CASSPGQGGSYNEQFF
TRBV12-5	.	12	TRBJ2-3	.	TGTGCTAGTGGTTCCTGGGGGTATACGCAGTATTTT	CASGSWGYTQYF
TRBV4-2	few	13	TRBJ1-5	.	TGTGCCAGCAGCCAAGGTAGCAATCAGCCCCAGCATTTT	CASSQGSNQPQHF
TRBV15	.	12	TRBJ2-5	.	TGTGCCACCAGCCGAGGGGGGGAGACCCAGTACTTC	CATSRGGETQYF
TRBV2	.	13	TRBJ2-5	.	TGTGCCAGCATAGGGCTGTCCCCCTCAACCCAGTACTTC	CASIGLSPSTQYF
TRBV5-6	.	16	TRBJ1-3	.	TGTGCCAGCAGAAGGACAGCGGGGAACTCTGGAAACACCATATATTTT	CASRRTAGNSGNTIYF
TRBV19	.	15	TRBJ1-1	.	TGTGCCAGTAGTATAGAAGGGGGACGAAACACTGAAGCTTTCTTT	CASSIEGGRNTEAFF
TRBV7-6	.	16	TRBJ1-3	TRBD1	TGTGCCAGCAGCGCGGGACAGCCGGGGCCTGGAAACACCATATATTTT	CASSAGQPGPGNTIYF
TRBV4-1	.	21	TRBJ2-2	TRBD1	TGCGCCAGCAGCCAACCCCCCGGGACAGGGGGCTTGAGCAGAAACACCGGGGAGCTGTTTTTT	CASSQPPGTGGLSRNTGELFF
TRBV7-2	.	14	TRBJ2-7	.	TGTGCCAGCAGCTTAACCCCCGGGCCCTACGAGCAGTACTTC	CASSLTPGPYEQYF
TRBV7-6	.	13	TRBJ1-2	TRBD1	TGTGCCAGCAGCGCCGGAGGCAGGGGGCCATCATTCTTC	CASSAGGRGPSFF
TRBV5-4	once	16	TRBJ1-1	.	TGTGCCAGCAGCTTGGGTAAGACAGCCGTGAACACTGAAGCTTTCTTT	CASSLGKTAVNTEAFF
TRBV18	.	14	TRBJ2-5	.	TGTGCCAGCTCACCCGGGACTGGCCAAGAGACCCAGTACTTC	CASSPGTGQETQYF